This T cell receptor (beta chain) came from a study of OX40 agonist ivuxolimab in advanced cancers. On the study more broadly: Patients' therapy was ivuxolimab, an antibody that acts as an agonist of OX40 (CD134).

Assay used: immunoSEQ multiplex PCR; TCRdb lists only in-frame clones, some missing. Found here are tens of thousands of clones, roughly four fifths of them singletons; the top ten hold just under 4%. This CDR3 contains 13 residues. Germline V gene data show CDR1 as MNHEY and CDR2 as SVGAGI. Trimming left V 6 bases short and J 4 bases short, with 10 bases between. This clone was seen a few times. This clonotype was sampled from an adult with an advanced solid tumor such as melanoma, head and neck, liver or kidney cancer. The genes are TRBV6-5 and TRBJ2-1, with D hard to call. Sequencing used CD4+ or CD8+ T cells sorted from blood, obtained in a trial of the OX40 agonist ivuxolimab. CDR3 loop: CASRFQRYNEQFF. In DNA, the CDR3 is TGTGCCAGCAGGTTTCAGAGATACAATGAGCAGTTCTTC.